These 23 T cell receptor beta chains were sequenced from one sample in a study of cytomegalovirus exposure and HLA in healthy donors. Primers for the PCR totalled 60 Vbeta and 13 Jbeta. Some clones are missing from TCRdb's copy, which holds only in-frame ones; the method was immunoSEQ multiplex PCR. The sample lists fewer than 150,000 clones, about 75% seen once, with more than 3% in the top ten. Sequenced input: PBMCs. The source is a man younger than 35 in good health and CMV-seronegative.

CDR3 loop: CASSLGRRTGTTNEKLFF. The CDR3, as DNA: TGTGCCAGCAGCTTAGGCCGCAGGACAGGAACAACTAATGAAAAACTGTTTTTT. V gene TRBV13 combines with J gene TRBJ1-4; 7 positions agree with TRBD1. V trimming: 0 bases; J trimming: 0 bases; junction bases outside the gene matches: 7. The CDR3 extends over 18 amino acids. Germline values: CDR1 PRHDT, CDR2 FYEKMQ (reference sequence). The entire variable domain, with the rest obtained from reference TRBV13 and TRBJ1-4, is as follows: AAGVIQSPRHLIKEKRETATLKCYPIPRHDTVYWYQQGPGQDPQFLISFYEKMQSDKGSIPDRFSAQQFSDYHSELNMSSLELGDSALYFCASSLGRRTGTTNEKLFFGSGTQLSVL.

The chain is built from TRBV7-8 and TRBJ1-3; the D gene is possibly TRBD1 (5 bases). Germline CDR1 reads SGHVS; CDR2 reads FQNEAQ. The CDR3 consists of 14 residues. V was trimmed by 7 bases and J by 0 bases, leaving 10 bases between them. For the CDR3, the DNA is TGTGCCAGCAATTTGGGGGGCTCTGGAAACACCATATATTTT. This sequence encodes CASNLGGSGNTIYF.

The rearrangement uses TRBV12-5 and TRBJ2-7; 7 positions agree with TRBD2. Germline V gene sequence: CDR1 LGHNT, CDR2 FRNRAP. The CDR3 contains 15 residues. Trimming at V came to 6 bases and at J to 3 bases, leaving 11 bases not matched to a gene. Here the CDR3 DNA reads TGTGCTAGTGGAGGCCTAGCGGAAACTTACTACGAGCAGTACTTC. This sequence encodes CASGGLAETYYEQYF.

The J gene is TRBJ1-1, the V gene TRBV18, with a possible D match to TRBD1 (5 bases). The ends were cut back, 3 bases at V and 3 bases at J, with 14 bases in the middle. This CDR3 comprises 15 residues. Germline CDR1 and CDR2: KGHSH and LQKENI. CDR3 in DNA: TGTGCCAGCTCACCGCCAGGGAGGATGGACACTGAAGCTTTCTTT. Protein sequence: CASSPPGRMDTEAFF.

The chain uses TRBV28 and TRBJ1-1; no definite D call. Per germline, CDR1 MDHEN and CDR2 SYDVKM. This CDR3 region has 16 residues. V lost 3 bases and J 0 bases, leaving 14 bases between the germline ends. CDR3 DNA: TGTGCCAGCAGTTTCGCGTTACAGAGAATGAACACTGAAGCTTTCTTT. Translation gives CASSFALQRMNTEAFF.

This rearrangement joins TRBV5-6 to TRBJ1-1; 8 positions agree with TRBD1. Germline CDR1 is SGHDT and CDR2 is YYEEEE. There are 14 residues in the CDR3. V was clipped by 3 bases and J by 4 bases; unmatched bases: 5. The CDR3 here is CASSWYTGGTEAFF. CDR3 sequence (DNA): TGTGCCAGCAGCTGGTACACAGGGGGCACTGAAGCTTTCTTT.

The chain recombines TRBV10-3 with TRBJ2-7, with a weak D call TRBD1 (6 bases). Between the trimmed V and J ends, which lost 5 bases and 4 bases, there was a span of 12 bases. CDR1 and CDR2 from the germline V gene are ENHRY and SYGVKD. This CDR3 has 13 residues. The CDR3: CAISRDTRYEQYF. The CDR3 coding sequence is TGTGCCATCAGTCGGGACACTAGGTACGAGCAGTACTTC.

The rearrangement links TRBV2 to TRBJ1-1, with unresolved D. The germline V gene encodes CDR1 SNHLY and CDR2 FYNNEI. The V and J ends lost 6 bases and 1 base respectively, with 12 bases between them. The CDR3 covers 14 residues. The CDR3 nucleotides are TGTGCCAGCAGGATCGGGGTCTCGAACACTGAAGCTTTCTTT. Protein: CASRIGVSNTEAFF.

The CDR3 coding sequence is TGTGCCAGCTCACCGCGGGACAGCGAGTACAATGAGCAGTTCTTC. Protein product: CASSPRDSEYNEQFF. This chain joins TRBV18 and TRBJ2-1, with D maybe TRBD1 (7 bases). Trimming took 3 bases from V and 4 from J, leaving 13 bases between them. Per the germline V gene, CDR1 is KGHSH and CDR2 is LQKENI. The CDR3 length is 15 residues.

The chain is built from TRBV6-5 and TRBJ2-2; a weak D match, TRBD2 (6 bases). This CDR3 is built from 15 residues. Germline V gives CDR1 MNHEY, CDR2 SVGAGI. V was cut by 2 bases and J by 3 bases, with 10 bases left in between. CDR3 in DNA: TGTGCCAGCAGTTACGGCGGGATGGACACCGGGGAGCTGTTTTTT. Translating it yields CASSYGGMDTGELFF.

The V call is TRBV5-1, the J call TRBJ1-1, with TRBD1 matching 9 bases. The V gene end was trimmed by 4 bases and the J gene end by 6 bases; junction bases not matched to a gene: 13. CDR1 SGHRS and CDR2 YFSETQ come from the germline V gene. This CDR3 has 16 amino acids. The CDR3 DNA reads as TGCGCCAGCAGCGCGGACCTACAGGGGGCGAGGGCTGAAGCTTTCTTT. Translating it yields CASSADLQGARAEAFF.

This clone was seen a few times. This sequence joins TRBV7-8 and TRBJ2-3, with D perhaps TRBD2 (6 bases). This CDR3 comprises 17 residues. Germline CDR1 is SGHVS and CDR2 is FQNEAQ. V was trimmed by 0 bases and J by 0 bases, leaving 13 bases between them. CDR3 sequence (DNA): TGTGCCAGCAGCTTAGCGGGGGGATTTACTAGCACAGATACGCAGTATTTT. Protein product: CASSLAGGFTSTDTQYF. The full variable domain, in which reference TRBV7-8 and TRBJ2-3 provide the parts outside the CDR3, is GAGVSQSPRYKVAKRGQDVALRCDPISGHVSLFWYQQALGQGPEFLTYFQNEAQLDKSGLPSDRFFAERPEGSVSTLKIQRTQQEDSAVYLCASSLAGGFTSTDTQYFGPGTRLTVL.

V and J are TRBV28 and TRBJ2-5; 8 positions match TRBD1. The V gene's germline CDR1 is MDHEN and CDR2 SYDVKM. J gave up 11 bases and V 1 base, and 15 bases lay outside the gene matches. This CDR3 comprises 16 residues. The CDR3 sequence is CASSLLDGTGRWKQYF. The CDR3 DNA reads as TGTGCCAGCAGTTTATTAGACGGGACAGGCCGCTGGAAGCAGTACTTC.

V is TRBV5-8 and J is TRBJ1-5, with 8 bases aligning to TRBD1. The CDR3 spans 16 residues. The germline V gene encodes CDR1 SGHTS and CDR2 YDEGEE. The J segment lost 2 bases and the V segment lost 3 bases, leaving 7 bases of the junction unmatched. The CDR3 DNA follows: TGTGCCAGCAGCTACTACAGGGGGGTCGGCAATCAGCCCCAGCATTTT. Amino acids: CASSYYRGVGNQPQHF.

This chain connects TRBV7-2 to TRBJ2-7; no reliable D call. V lost 3 bases and J lost 0, with 12 bases in between. Germline CDR1 reads SGHTA; CDR2 reads FQGNSA. This CDR3 is 15 amino acids long. CDR3 sequence reads: CASSFPQVGSYEQYF. CDR3 nucleotides: TGTGCCAGCAGCTTCCCCCAGGTCGGCTCCTACGAGCAGTACTTC.

CDR3 DNA: TGTGCCAGCAGCCAATCGGTCAGGGAAGGTTCACCCCTCCACTTT. As protein: CASSQSVREGSPLHF. The chain combines TRBV16 with TRBJ1-6; D perhaps matches TRBD1 (5 bases). The CDR3 length is 15 residues. Between the trimmed V and J ends, which lost 0 bases and 9 bases, there was a span of 12 bases. From germline, CDR1 is KGHSY and CDR2 FQNENV.

For this clone: Within the sample, other DNA sequences also encode this same CDR3. The chain recombines TRBV13 with TRBJ1-2; D is uncertain. The CDR3 contains 11 residues. Germline V gives CDR1 PRHDT, CDR2 FYEKMQ (reference sequence). V was pared by 5 bases and J by 8 bases, with 9 bases between. In DNA, the CDR3 is TGTGCCAGCAGCCTACTAGAGGGCTACACCTTC. Protein sequence: CASSLLEGYTF.

The chain links TRBV4-1 to TRBJ2-2, with D perhaps matching TRBD2 (6 bases). This CDR3 is built from 14 residues. V was trimmed by 2 bases and J by 3 bases, leaving 7 bases between them. Germline CDR1 MGHRA, CDR2 YSYEKL. The CDR3 region has the DNA TGCGCCAGCAGCCAAAAGCGGGACACCGGGGAGCTGTTTTTT. This translates into CASSQKRDTGELFF.

The chain's CDR3 is CSTRRGQETQYF. The CDR3 nucleotides are TGCAGCACCAGGCGGGGGCAAGAGACCCAGTACTTC. The V gene is TRBV29-1, the J gene TRBJ2-5, with 7 bases aligning to TRBD2. CDR1 SQVTM and CDR2 ANQGSEA come from the germline V gene. Trimming at V came to 8 bases and at J to 2 bases, leaving 5 bases not matched to a gene. This CDR3 has 12 amino acids.

This chain joins TRBV28 and TRBJ2-5, with a tentative D call TRBD2 (5 bases). Matching the DNA end better, TRBJ2-7 makes the J call doubtful. This CDR3 spans 15 amino acids. Germline lookup yields CDR1 MDHEN and CDR2 SYDVKM. Written as DNA, the CDR3 is TGTGCCAGCAGTCCGCTCGGGGAACCACCCTACGAGCAGTACTTC. Protein sequence: CASSPLGEPPYEQYF.

The table lists this clone with a few counts. The V and J genes are TRBV19 and TRBJ1-5, with 12 bases matching TRBD1. Germline V gene sequence: CDR1 LNHDA, CDR2 SQIVND (reference sequence). This CDR3 region has 17 residues. With 4 bases clipped from V and 7 bases from J, the junction kept 11 bases outside the gene matches. CDR3 DNA: TGTGCCAGTAGTACCCAGGGGACAGGGGGCGCGGGCCAGCCCCAGCATTTT. This codes for CASSTQGTGGAGQPQHF. The full variable domain, rest sourced from reference TRBV19 and TRBJ1-5, is DGGITQSPKYLFRKEGQNVTLSCEQNLNHDAMYWYRQDPGQGLRLIYYSQIVNDFQKGDIAEGYSVSREKKESFPLTVTSAQKNPTAFYLCASSTQGTGGAGQPQHFGDGTRLSIL.

CDR3 protein: CASRPQGKYTEAFF. Written as DNA, the CDR3 is TGTGCCAGCAGACCACAGGGGAAGTACACTGAAGCTTTCTTT. This chain links TRBV28 with TRBJ1-1, with 7 bases fitting TRBD1. The CDR3 is 14 amino acids. Trimming cost V 6 bases and J 3 bases; bases outside gene matches: 7. Looked up from germline, CDR1 is MDHEN and CDR2 is SYDVKM. The full variable domain, completed using reference TRBV28 and TRBJ1-1, is DVKVTQSSRYLVKRTGEKVFLECVQDMDHENMFWYRQDPGLGLRLIYFSYDVKMKEKGDIPEGYSVSREKKERFSLILESASTNQTSMYLCASRPQGKYTEAFFGQGTRLTVV.

This sequence joins TRBV2 and TRBJ1-2; possibly TRBD1 for D (5 bases). This CDR3 is built from 15 residues. Germline CDR1 is SNHLY and CDR2 is FYNNEI. Trimming removed 6 bases from V and 1 base from J, with 15 bases in between. CDR3 protein: CASSDGGGVNYGYTF. DNA of the CDR3: TGTGCCAGCAGCGACGGGGGAGGGGTTAACTATGGCTACACCTTC.